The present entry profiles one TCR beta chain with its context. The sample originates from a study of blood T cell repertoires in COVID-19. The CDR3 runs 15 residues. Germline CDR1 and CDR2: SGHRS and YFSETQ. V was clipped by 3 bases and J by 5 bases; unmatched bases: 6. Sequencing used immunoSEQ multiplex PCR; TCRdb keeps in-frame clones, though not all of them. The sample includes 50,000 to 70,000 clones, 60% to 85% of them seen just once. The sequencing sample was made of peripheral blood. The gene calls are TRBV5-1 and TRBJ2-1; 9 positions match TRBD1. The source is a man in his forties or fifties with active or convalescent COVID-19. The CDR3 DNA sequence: TGCGCCAGCAGCTCGGGACAGGGCACCCACAATGAGCAGTTCTTC. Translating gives CASSSGQGTHNEQFF.